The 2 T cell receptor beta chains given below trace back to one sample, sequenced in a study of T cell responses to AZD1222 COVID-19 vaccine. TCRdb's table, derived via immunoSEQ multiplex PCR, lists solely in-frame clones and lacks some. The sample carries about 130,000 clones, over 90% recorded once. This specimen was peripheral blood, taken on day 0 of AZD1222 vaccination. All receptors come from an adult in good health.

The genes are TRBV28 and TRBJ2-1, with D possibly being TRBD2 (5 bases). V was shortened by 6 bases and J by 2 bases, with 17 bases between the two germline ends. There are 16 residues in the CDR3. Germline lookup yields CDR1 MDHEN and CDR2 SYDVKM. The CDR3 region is CASSRTHMRAYNEQFF. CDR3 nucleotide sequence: TGTGCCAGCAGCCGTACCCACATGCGGGCCTACAATGAGCAGTTCTTC.

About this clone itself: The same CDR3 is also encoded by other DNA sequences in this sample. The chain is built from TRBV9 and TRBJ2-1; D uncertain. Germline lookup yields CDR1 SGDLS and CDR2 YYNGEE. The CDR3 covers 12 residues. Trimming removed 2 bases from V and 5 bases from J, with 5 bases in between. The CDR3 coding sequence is TGTGCCAGCAGCGTCTCGCACAATGAGCAGTTCTTC. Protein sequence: CASSVSHNEQFF.